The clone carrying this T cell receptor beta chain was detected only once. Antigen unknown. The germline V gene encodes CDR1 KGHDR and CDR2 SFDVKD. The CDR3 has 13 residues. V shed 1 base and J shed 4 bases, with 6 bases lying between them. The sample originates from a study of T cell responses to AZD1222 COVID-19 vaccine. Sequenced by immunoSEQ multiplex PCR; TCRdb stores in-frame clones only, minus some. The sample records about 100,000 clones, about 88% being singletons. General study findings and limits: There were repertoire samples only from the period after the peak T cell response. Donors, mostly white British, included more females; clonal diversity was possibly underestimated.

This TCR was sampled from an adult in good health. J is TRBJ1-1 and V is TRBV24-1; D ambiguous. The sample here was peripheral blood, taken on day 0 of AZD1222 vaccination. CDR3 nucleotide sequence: TGTGCCACCAGTGATTTCGGGTTCACTGAAGCTTTCTTT. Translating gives CATSDFGFTEAFF.